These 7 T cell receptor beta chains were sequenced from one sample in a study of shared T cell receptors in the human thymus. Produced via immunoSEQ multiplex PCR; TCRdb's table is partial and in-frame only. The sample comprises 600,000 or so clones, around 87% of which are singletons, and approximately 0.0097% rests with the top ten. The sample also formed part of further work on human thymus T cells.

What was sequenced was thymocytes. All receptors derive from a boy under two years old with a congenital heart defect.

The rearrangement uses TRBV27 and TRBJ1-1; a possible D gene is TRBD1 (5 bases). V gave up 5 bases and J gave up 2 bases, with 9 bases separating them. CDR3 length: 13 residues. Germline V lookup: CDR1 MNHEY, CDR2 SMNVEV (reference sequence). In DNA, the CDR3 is TGTGCCAGCAGTGCCACAGGAAACACTGAAGCTTTCTTT. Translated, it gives CASSATGNTEAFF.

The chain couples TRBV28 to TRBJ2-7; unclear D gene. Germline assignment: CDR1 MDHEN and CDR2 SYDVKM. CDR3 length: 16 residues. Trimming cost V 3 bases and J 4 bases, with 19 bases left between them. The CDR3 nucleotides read TGTGCCAGCAGTTTGTCCAGACTCCCTCTCGCGTACGAGCAGTACTTC. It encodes CASSLSRLPLAYEQYF.

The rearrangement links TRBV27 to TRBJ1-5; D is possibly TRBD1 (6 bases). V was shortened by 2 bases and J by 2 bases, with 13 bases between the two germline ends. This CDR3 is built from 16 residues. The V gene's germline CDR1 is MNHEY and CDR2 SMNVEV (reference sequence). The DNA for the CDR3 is TGTGCCAGCAGTTTAAGGGGGGGTAAGGGCAATCAGCCCCAGCATTTT. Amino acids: CASSLRGGKGNQPQHF.

The CDR3 spells CASNPDRAMVGANVLTF. CDR3 coding DNA: TGTGCCAGTAATCCGGACAGGGCAATGGTGGGGGCCAACGTCCTGACTTTC. This sequence joins TRBV19 and TRBJ2-6; 8 nucleotides agree with TRBD1. The V gene's germline CDR1 is LNHDA and CDR2 SQIVND (reference sequence). The CDR3 runs 17 residues. V lost 7 bases, J lost 4 bases, and 12 bases stayed unmatched.

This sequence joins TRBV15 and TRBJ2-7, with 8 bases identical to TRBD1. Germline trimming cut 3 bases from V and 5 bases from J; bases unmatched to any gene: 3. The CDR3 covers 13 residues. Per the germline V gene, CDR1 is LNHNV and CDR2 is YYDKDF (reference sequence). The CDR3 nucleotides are TGTGCCACCAGCAGGAGACAGGGGAACGAGCAGTACTTC. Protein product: CATSRRQGNEQYF.

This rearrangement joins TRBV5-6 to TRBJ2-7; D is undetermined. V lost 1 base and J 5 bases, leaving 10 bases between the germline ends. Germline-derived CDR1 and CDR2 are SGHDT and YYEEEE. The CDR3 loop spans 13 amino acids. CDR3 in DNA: TGTGCCAGCAGCTTGTTCTTTCGGGACGAGCAGTACTTC. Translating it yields CASSLFFRDEQYF.

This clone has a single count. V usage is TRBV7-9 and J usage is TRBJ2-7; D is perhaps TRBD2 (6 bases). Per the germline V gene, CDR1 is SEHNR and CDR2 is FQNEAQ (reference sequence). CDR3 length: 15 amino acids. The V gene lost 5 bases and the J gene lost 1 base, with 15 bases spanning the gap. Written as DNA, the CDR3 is TGTGCCAGCAGCGCGGGGCAGGCCCTTTCCTACGAGCAGTACTTC. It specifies CASSAGQALSYEQYF. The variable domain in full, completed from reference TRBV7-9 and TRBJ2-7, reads DTGVSQNPRHKITKRGQNVTFRCDPISEHNRLYWYRQTLGQGPEFLTYFQNEAQLEKSRLLSDRFSAERPKGSFSTLEIQRTEQGDSAMYLCASSAGQALSYEQYFGPGTRLTVT.